The rows below give T cell receptor beta chains drawn from one sample of a study of blood T cell repertoires in COVID-19. Generated by immunoSEQ multiplex PCR, the TCRdb table keeps only in-frame clones and is missing some. The table records some 75,000 clones, about nine tenths of them present only once. The specimen sequenced was peripheral blood. These receptors were taken from a human donor in a cohort sampled during active COVID-19. The CDR3 runs from the conserved cysteine through the conserved F or W. D genes are given only for firm matches. Clone size is not always given. Where it is, it says once, few, many or a class for expanded clones.

>-|15|TRBV7-9|TRBJ2-4|-
TGTGCCAGCAGCTTGAGTTCCTTAGCCAAAAACATTCAGTACTTC
CASSLSSLAKNIQYF
>-|14|TRBV6-5|TRBJ1-2|-
TGTGCCAGCAGATCTACGAAGCTACTCTATGGCTACACCTTC
CASRSTKLLYGYTF
>-|22|TRBV6-7|TRBJ2-2|-
TGTGCCAGCAGTTACCTAATCCTCAGGCGCACTACCAATATGGAGGACACCGGGGAGCTGTTTTTT
CASSYLILRRTTNMEDTGELFF
>-|12|TRBV7-9|TRBJ1-1|few
TGTGCCAGCAGCTCAGGGGTTGATGAAGCTTTCTTT
CASSSGVDEAFF
>TRBD1|14|TRBV2|TRBJ1-4|-
TGTGCCAGCACTCGACAGGGCGGTAATGAAAAACTGTTTTTT
CASTRQGGNEKLFF
>TRBD1|14|TRBV9|TRBJ2-7|-
TGTGCCAGCAGCGTCGGACAGGGGGCGGGAGAGCAGTACTTC
CASSVGQGAGEQYF
>TRBD1|16|TRBV6-6|TRBJ2-3|once
TGTGCCAGCGCAGACAGGGGAAGCCGGGGCACAGATACGCAGTATTTT
CASADRGSRGTDTQYF
>-|16|TRBV18|TRBJ1-1|-
TGTGCCAGCTCACCACCCCAGGGACTCCCAAACACTGAAGCTTTCTTT
CASSPPQGLPNTEAFF
>-|13|TRBV27|TRBJ2-5|-
TGTGCCAGCAGTTTGGGCGGGCGGGAGACCCAGTACTTC
CASSLGGRETQYF
>-|13|TRBV5-1|TRBJ1-6|few
TGCGCCAGCAGCTTGGAGAGGGTTTCACCCCTCCACTTT
CASSLERVSPLHF
>-|13|TRBV7-9|TRBJ2-5|-
TGTGCCAGCAGCTCACGGGTGAAAGAGACCCAGTACTTC
CASSSRVKETQYF
>-|13|TRBV12-3/TRBV12-4|TRBJ1-4|-
TGTGCCAGCAGTTTACCCCCCGGGGAAAAACTGTTTTTT
CASSLPPGEKLFF
>TRBD1|16|TRBV7-8|TRBJ2-1|-
TGTGCCAGCAGCGGCCGACAGGGGAGCTCCTACAATGAGCAGTTCTTC
CASSGRQGSSYNEQFF
>TRBD1|13|TRBV5-5|TRBJ1-2|-
TGTGCCAGCAGCTTGCGGGACAGGATGGGCTACACCTTC
CASSLRDRMGYTF
>-|13|TRBV28|TRBJ2-7|-
TGTGCCAGTGCCCTCGGGGATAACTACGAGCAGTACTTC
CASALGDNYEQYF
>TRBD1|13|TRBV24-1|TRBJ1-5|-
TGTGCCACCAGTCCGACAGGGGCCGAGCCCCAGCATTTT
CATSPTGAEPQHF
>-|12|TRBV11-3|TRBJ2-5|-
TGTGCCAGCAGCTTGGGCCCCCTGACCCAGTACTTC
CASSLGPLTQYF
>TRBD1|12|TRBV19|TRBJ1-1|-
TGTGCCACTGGACAGGGAAGGACTGAAGCTTTCTTT
CATGQGRTEAFF
>TRBD1|16|TRBV9|TRBJ2-2|-
TGTGCCAGCAGCCATCGACAGGGGGCGAACACCGGGGAGCTGTTTTTT
CASSHRQGANTGELFF
>TRBD1|20|TRBV6-1|TRBJ1-1|-
TGTGCCAGCAGTGAACGACACCATGGACAGGGGGGCGGAATGAACACTGAAGCTTTCTTT
CASSERHHGQGGGMNTEAFF
>-|12|TRBV29-1|TRBJ1-2|-
TGCAGCGTTGAGGAGAGGAGCAGATTCTACACCTTC
CSVEERSRFYTF
>-|14|TRBV28|TRBJ2-7|few
TGTGCCAGCAAGCAGGTGGGCGACTACGACGAGCAGTACTTC
CASKQVGDYDEQYF
>-|16|TRBV7-6|TRBJ2-7|-
TGTGCCAGCAGCTTAGGAGGTGGGGGGGCCTCCGGCGAGCAGTACTTC
CASSLGGGGASGEQYF
>-|12|TRBV5-1|TRBJ2-1|-
TGCGCCAGCAGCGAGACTTTAACTGAGCAGTTCTTC
CASSETLTEQFF
>-|15|TRBV7-2|TRBJ1-1|-
TGTGCCAGCAAAGGGGCGGCGAACCTGAACACTGAAGCTTTCTTT
CASKGAANLNTEAFF
>TRBD1|16|TRBV27|TRBJ2-5|-
TGTGCCAGCAGTTCCCCCGGGGACAGGGTCCAAGAGACCCAGTACTTC
CASSSPGDRVQETQYF